This TCR beta chain was captured in a study of CD8 T cells in ankylosing spondylitis. Germline-derived CDR1 and CDR2 are MGHDK and SYGVNS. V was shortened by 4 bases and J by 3 bases, with 16 bases between the two germline ends. The CDR3 is 17 residues long. General study findings and limits: Within matched ankylosing spondylitis synovial fluid, disease-linked clones were reportedly significantly enriched. Reactive arthritis synovial fluid and blood were previously reported to contain some motif variants.

Worth noting for this clonotype: The antigen is not known.

Quantitative 5'-RACE with molecular barcodes produced the TCR beta libraries. TCRdb independently ran MiXCR on the 5' RACE reads; one entry per CDR3 protein. This table holds approximately 100,000 distinct CDR3 sequences, around 24% found once. The sequencing input was synovial fluid, either unsorted or a sorted T cell fraction (not recorded which). The chain carries TRBV25-1 and TRBJ2-6, with D maybe TRBD1 (5 bases). This TCR was recovered from a male donor with ankylosing spondylitis. The CDR3 DNA sequence: TGTGCCAGCAGTGTTGATCAGGGAAGTGGTGGGGCCAACGTCCTGACTTTC. Translation: CASSVDQGSGGANVLTF.